These T cell receptor beta chains were read from a single sample in a study of shared clonotypes between healthy human individuals. Clones were sequenced by immunoSEQ multiplex PCR, and TCRdb holds only the in-frame ones, with some missing. The table shows approximately 810,000 clones, with almost 95% occurring only once. Sequencing used naive CD8+ T cells sorted from blood. The origin of the receptors is a young man in good health. Both conserved end residues are part of each CDR3. The D gene is left open where the match is weak. Not all rows give a size; the values are once, few, many and, for expanded clones, a class.

D gene: NA
J gene: TRBJ1-1
V gene: TRBV6-5
clone size: NA
CDR3 DNA: TGTGCCAGCAGAACGGGGGGGCTTGATAAAGCTTTCTTT
CDR3 protein: CASRTGGLDKAFF

D gene: NA
J gene: TRBJ2-7
V gene: TRBV14
clone size: NA
CDR3 DNA: TGTGCCAGCAGCGAAGCCTGGGGACCAGGGGCCGAGCAGTACTTC
CDR3 protein: CASSEAWGPGAEQYF

D gene: NA
J gene: TRBJ1-5
V gene: TRBV19
clone size: NA
CDR3 DNA: TGTGCCAGTAGTATTTTAGGGGGTACCAATCAGCCCCAGCATTTT
CDR3 protein: CASSILGGTNQPQHF

D gene: NA
J gene: TRBJ2-3
V gene: TRBV27
clone size: NA
CDR3 DNA: TGTGCCAGCAGTTATGATGGTACGCAGTATTTT
CDR3 protein: CASSYDGTQYF

D gene: NA
J gene: TRBJ1-1
V gene: TRBV10-3
clone size: NA
CDR3 DNA: TGTGCCATCAGTGAGTTGCTGGGGACGAACACTGAAGCTTTCTTT
CDR3 protein: CAISELLGTNTEAFF

D gene: NA
J gene: TRBJ1-1
V gene: TRBV5-4
clone size: NA
CDR3 DNA: TGTGCCAGCAGCTTGGTCGGGCACCTTGAAGCTTTCTTT
CDR3 protein: CASSLVGHLEAFF

D gene: TRBD2
J gene: TRBJ2-1
V gene: TRBV4-1
clone size: NA
CDR3 DNA: TGCGCCAGCAGCCTCCGGAGCGGGAGGGACAATGAGCAGTTCTTC
CDR3 protein: CASSLRSGRDNEQFF

D gene: TRBD2
J gene: TRBJ2-1
V gene: TRBV15
clone size: NA
CDR3 DNA: TGTGCCACCCGTCCGGGGGGGTACAATGAGCAGTTCTTC
CDR3 protein: CATRPGGYNEQFF

D gene: TRBD1
J gene: TRBJ2-5
V gene: TRBV27
clone size: NA
CDR3 DNA: TGTGCCAGCAGTTTGGGCTATGGCGGGACAGGGGGTCAAGAGACCCAGTACTTC
CDR3 protein: CASSLGYGGTGGQETQYF

D gene: NA
J gene: TRBJ1-1
V gene: TRBV2
clone size: NA
CDR3 DNA: TGTGCCAATTCAGGTAATACTGAAGCTTTCTTT
CDR3 protein: CANSGNTEAFF

D gene: NA
J gene: TRBJ1-5
V gene: TRBV6-6
clone size: NA
CDR3 DNA: TGTGCCAGCAGTTACTCGAGGCGGAAACTCGGACAGCCCCAGCATTTT
CDR3 protein: CASSYSRRKLGQPQHF

D gene: TRBD1
J gene: TRBJ1-1
V gene: TRBV6-6
clone size: NA
CDR3 DNA: TGTGCCAGCAGTCTTGGACAGGGGAACACTGAAGCTTTCTTT
CDR3 protein: CASSLGQGNTEAFF

D gene: NA
J gene: TRBJ2-7
V gene: TRBV27
clone size: few
CDR3 DNA: TGTGCCAGCAGTTTATCATTCGGGGCTTTGGGCTACGAGCAGTACTTC
CDR3 protein: CASSLSFGALGYEQYF

D gene: TRBD1
J gene: TRBJ2-1
V gene: TRBV7-9
clone size: NA
CDR3 DNA: TGTGCCAGCAGGATACCGGGACAGGGGTACAATGAGCAGTTCTTC
CDR3 protein: CASRIPGQGYNEQFF

D gene: NA
J gene: TRBJ2-6
V gene: TRBV4-1
clone size: NA
CDR3 DNA: TGCGCCAGCAGCCAAGATATTACGACTACCCTTTCTGGGGCCAACGTCCTGACTTTC
CDR3 protein: CASSQDITTTLSGANVLTF

D gene: TRBD1
J gene: TRBJ1-1
V gene: TRBV5-1
clone size: NA
CDR3 DNA: TGCGCCAGCAGCTCCGGACAGGGCCGAAGTATGGACACTGAAGCTTTCTTT
CDR3 protein: CASSSGQGRSMDTEAFF

D gene: NA
J gene: TRBJ2-7
V gene: TRBV27
clone size: NA
CDR3 DNA: TGTGCCAGCATCTCCCGGGGTTACGAGCAGTACTTC
CDR3 protein: CASISRGYEQYF

D gene: NA
J gene: TRBJ2-7
V gene: TRBV7-9
clone size: NA
CDR3 DNA: TGTGCCAGCAGCGTAGAGAGCTACGAGCAGTACTTC
CDR3 protein: CASSVESYEQYF

D gene: NA
J gene: TRBJ1-1
V gene: TRBV27
clone size: few
CDR3 DNA: TGTGCCAGCAGTTTATCGTACAGCCAGAACACTGAAGCTTTCTTT
CDR3 protein: CASSLSYSQNTEAFF

D gene: NA
J gene: TRBJ2-3
V gene: TRBV7-9
clone size: NA
CDR3 DNA: TGTGCCAGCAGCTTAGCCGAAATAACAGATACGCAGTATTTT
CDR3 protein: CASSLAEITDTQYF

D gene: TRBD1
J gene: TRBJ2-1
V gene: TRBV7-9
clone size: NA
CDR3 DNA: TGTGCCAGCCATGGGGACAGGCGAAATGAGCAGTTCTTC
CDR3 protein: CASHGDRRNEQFF

D gene: NA
J gene: TRBJ2-3
V gene: TRBV7-8
clone size: NA
CDR3 DNA: TGTGCCAGCAGCCCGACGGGGCCCACTAGGATTGGAGATACGCAGTATTTT
CDR3 protein: CASSPTGPTRIGDTQYF

D gene: NA
J gene: TRBJ1-1
V gene: TRBV27
clone size: NA
CDR3 DNA: TGTGCCAGCAGTTTATCGATAGAGGACAGCCAGAAGGACACTGAAGCTTTCTTT
CDR3 protein: CASSLSIEDSQKDTEAFF

D gene: NA
J gene: TRBJ2-7
V gene: TRBV21-1
clone size: NA
CDR3 DNA: TGTGCCAGCAGCAACCGGGAGGGAGAAAACTACGAGCAGTACTTC
CDR3 protein: CASSNREGENYEQYF

D gene: NA
J gene: TRBJ2-7
V gene: TRBV18
clone size: NA
CDR3 DNA: TGTGCCAGCTCACCATTCGGTGATGGCAGGCGCGCGTACGAGCAGTACTTC
CDR3 protein: CASSPFGDGRRAYEQYF